Following are 9 T cell receptor beta chains from one sample sequenced in a study of T-cell memory formation after mild COVID-19. In TCRdb, the 5' RACE reads were re-called with MiXCR into one record per CDR3 protein. In the table there are about 500,000 distinct CDR3 sequences, roughly 22% of which are singletons. The sample consisted of PBMCs or a T cell subset sorted from them (not recorded which). The source of these receptors is an adult woman who had mild COVID-19 (a few samples of this study predate the infection). Cell type and time point are not known.

The V and J genes are TRBV6-2 or TRBV6-3 and TRBJ2-1; D not resolved. The CDR3 length is 15 residues. The V end lost 5 bases, the J end lost 4 bases, and 15 bases lay between the germline ends. CDR1 is MNHEY and CDR2 is SVGEGT in the germline V gene. The CDR3 DNA reads TGTGCCAGCAGTCAGCCGAGGAGAGGTTACAATGAGCAGTTCTTC. Its translation: CASSQPRRGYNEQFF.

The chain recombines TRBV24-1 with TRBJ1-2; D ambiguous. The germline gives CDR1 KGHDR, CDR2 SFDVKD. The V and J ends lost 6 bases and 4 bases respectively, with 11 bases between them. The CDR3 sequence is 13 residues long. CDR3 region: CATSTPSGYGYTF. CDR3 sequence (DNA): TGTGCCACCAGTACCCCCTCCGGCTATGGCTACACCTTC.

The sample holds a few counts of this clonotype. This chain connects TRBV7-2 to TRBJ2-5, with D perhaps TRBD1 (5 bases). The V and J ends lost 4 bases and 3 bases respectively, with 15 bases between them. The CDR3 consists of 15 residues. Germline loops: CDR1 SGHTA, CDR2 FQGNSA. DNA of the CDR3: TGTGCCAGCAGCTCTCCCTCGACAGCCGAAGAGACCCAGTACTTC. Protein sequence: CASSSPSTAEETQYF. Drawing the rest from reference TRBV7-2 and TRBJ2-5, the complete variable domain is GAGVSQSPSNKVTEKGKDVELRCDPISGHTALYWYRQSLGQGLEFLIYFQGNSAPDKSGLPSDRFSAERTGGSVSTLTIQRTQQEDSAVYLCASSSPSTAEETQYFGPGTRLLVL.

The chain uses TRBV6-5 and TRBJ2-2, with 14 bases identical to TRBD2. The CDR3 totals 16 residues. Germline V gene data show CDR1 as MNHEY and CDR2 as SVGAGI. Trimming at V came to 6 bases and at J to 7 bases, leaving 7 bases not matched to a gene. The CDR3 loop reads CASSPGLAGVHGELFF. For the CDR3, the DNA is TGTGCCAGCAGCCCGGGACTAGCGGGGGTTCACGGGGAGCTGTTTTTT.

In this sample, this clonotype turned up a few times. V usage is TRBV9 and J usage is TRBJ2-1; D may be TRBD1 (7 bases). This CDR3 has 16 amino acids. V was pared by 0 bases and J by 1 base, with 11 bases between. CDR1 and CDR2 (germline): SGDLS, YYNGEE. CDR3 protein: CASSVGPGGSYNEQFF. In DNA, the CDR3 is TGTGCCAGCAGCGTAGGTCCAGGGGGGTCCTACAATGAGCAGTTCTTC.

The V call is TRBV7-9, the J call TRBJ1-1; the D gene is possibly TRBD1 (5 bases). V dropped 4 bases and J dropped 4 bases, with 16 bases sitting between them. The CDR3 has 15 residues. Germline values: CDR1 SEHNR, CDR2 FQNEAQ (reference sequence). The CDR3 DNA reads TGTGCCAGCAGCTCCCTCGACAGAAGGGTCACTGAAGCTTTCTTT. It translates to CASSSLDRRVTEAFF.

This clonotype appeared a few times. This chain connects TRBV29-1 to TRBJ1-4; D unclear. The CDR3 covers 12 residues. The germline V and J ends were trimmed by 0 bases and 8 bases, with 7 bases remaining between them. Germline V lookup: CDR1 SQVTM, CDR2 ANQGSEA. For the CDR3, the DNA is TGCAGCGTTGAAGAGGTGGGAGAAAAACTGTTTTTT. Protein: CSVEEVGEKLFF. Using reference TRBV29-1 and TRBJ1-4 for the parts outside the CDR3, the full variable domain is SAVISQKPSRDICQRGTSLTIQCQVDSQVTMMFWYRQQPGQSLTLIATANQGSEATYESGFVIDKFPISRPNLTFSTLTVSNMSPEDSSIYLCSVEEVGEKLFFGSGTQLSVL.

The V call is TRBV25-1, the J call TRBJ1-5, with 8 bases identical to TRBD1. With 4 bases clipped from V and 6 bases from J, the junction kept 11 bases outside the gene matches. CDR1 is MGHDK and CDR2 is SYGVNS in the germline V gene. The CDR3 length is 16 residues. CDR3 nucleotide sequence: TGTGCCAGCAGTGGACAGGCATCCGGGACAGGTCAGCCCCAGCATTTT. Translated, it gives CASSGQASGTGQPQHF. The variable domain in full, completed from reference TRBV25-1 and TRBJ1-5, reads EADIYQTPRYLVIGTGKKITLECSQTMGHDKMYWYQQDPGMELHLIHYSYGVNSTEKGDLSSESTVSRIRTEHFPLTLESARPSHTSQYLCASSGQASGTGQPQHFGDGTRLSIL.

The rearrangement links TRBV6-5 to TRBJ2-1; 12 bases line up with TRBD2. Germline V gene data show CDR1 as MNHEY and CDR2 as SVGAGI. The CDR3 has 15 residues. With V trimmed by 5 bases and J by 8 bases, 7 bases remained unmatched. The chain's CDR3 is CASSPGTSGYHEQFF. In DNA, the CDR3 is TGTGCCAGCAGTCCCGGGACTAGCGGGTATCATGAGCAGTTCTTC.